These T cell receptor beta chains were read from a single sample in a study of immune evolution from preneoplasia to lung adenocarcinoma. Some clones are missing from TCRdb's copy, which holds only in-frame ones; the method was immunoSEQ multiplex PCR. The sample gives about 40,000 clones, about 74% of which show up once; under 7.5% is in the top ten. Sequenced input: FFPE invasive lung adenocarcinoma tissue. The receptors shown here come from a person aged 55 to 75 with lung adenocarcinoma. Each CDR3 is given with its conserved first and last residue. A D gene is named only where the DNA matches it firmly. Only part of the rows carry a size: once, few, many, or a class if the clone is expanded.

CDR3nt	CDR3aa	abundance	j_gene	d_gene	v_gene
TGTGCCAGCAGTTTTGTCGCAGGCACAGATACGCAGTATTTT	CASSFVAGTDTQYF	few	TRBJ2-3	-	TRBV28
TGTGCCAGCAGCTTATGGAAAGGGGCCAAAAACATTCAGTACTTC	CASSLWKGAKNIQYF	-	TRBJ2-4	-	TRBV13
TGTGCCAGCGTAAGGGACAGGGCATACAATGAGCAGTTCTTC	CASVRDRAYNEQFF	few	TRBJ2-1	TRBD1	TRBV18
TGTGCCAGCAGCTTGGGAGTGGGGACAGGGGTGGACAATGAGCAGTTCTTC	CASSLGVGTGVDNEQFF	-	TRBJ2-1	TRBD1	TRBV5-4
TGTGCCAGCAGACCCGACAGGGGGGAATGGCAGCCCCAGCATTTT	CASRPDRGEWQPQHF	-	TRBJ1-5	TRBD1	TRBV2
TGTGCCAGCAGCCCCGGGACAGGGTCCGAAAATGAGCAGTTCTTC	CASSPGTGSENEQFF	-	TRBJ2-1	TRBD1	TRBV6-5
TGTGCCAGCAGCAAGGACAGTTTCGTATACGAGCAGTACTTC	CASSKDSFVYEQYF	once	TRBJ2-7	-	TRBV2
TGCGCCAGCAGCCGCTCGCGAGAGGGGATTACCTACAATGAGCAGTTCTTC	CASSRSREGITYNEQFF	-	TRBJ2-1	-	TRBV5-1
TGTGCCAGCAGCTTGAACTCCTACGAGCAGTACTTC	CASSLNSYEQYF	once	TRBJ2-7	-	TRBV7-9
TGTGCCAGCAGCTCCCAGGGGTCGGGGGGCAATCAGCCCCAGCATTTT	CASSSQGSGGNQPQHF	-	TRBJ1-5	-	TRBV7-2
TGTGCCTCCTCCGTTCCCAGACTAGCGGGGTCCCGAGAGCAGTTCTTC	CASSVPRLAGSREQFF	-	TRBJ2-1	TRBD2	TRBV30
TGTGCCAGCAGCTTCACCGGGAGGGCCGGGAATGAGCAGTTCTTC	CASSFTGRAGNEQFF	-	TRBJ2-1	TRBD2	TRBV5-4
TGTGCCAGCAGTAGAACCCACACCGGGGAGCTGTTTTTT	CASSRTHTGELFF	-	TRBJ2-2	-	TRBV27
TGTGCCAGCAGCCATCCTGGGGAGGGGAATGAGCAGTTCTTC	CASSHPGEGNEQFF	-	TRBJ2-1	TRBD2	TRBV14
TGTGCCAGCTCACCTGATCCGGGACAGAGATACGAGCAGTACTTC	CASSPDPGQRYEQYF	-	TRBJ2-7	TRBD1	TRBV18
TGTGCCAGCAGCTTACGACAGGGAGGAATGAACACTGAAGCTTTCTTT	CASSLRQGGMNTEAFF	-	TRBJ1-1	TRBD1	TRBV11-2
TGTGCCAGCAGCTTAGAGTTCGAGTCGCACAGGGCCTACGAGCAGTACTTC	CASSLEFESHRAYEQYF	-	TRBJ2-7	-	TRBV7-9
TGCGCCAGCAGCCCGGAGACACAGGTGAGGGACTACGAGCAGTACTTC	CASSPETQVRDYEQYF	-	TRBJ2-7	-	TRBV5-1
TGTGCCAGCAGCTTAATGGCAGGTACTGAAGCTTTCTTT	CASSLMAGTEAFF	-	TRBJ1-1	-	TRBV7-3
TGTGCCAGCAGCTCCCCCGGGACAAGGAACACCGGGGAGCTGTTTTTT	CASSSPGTRNTGELFF	few	TRBJ2-2	-	TRBV5-6
TGTGCCAGCAGTTTATCCGGGACAGGAGCCAACAATGAGCAGTTCTTC	CASSLSGTGANNEQFF	-	TRBJ2-1	TRBD1	TRBV28
TGTGCCACCAGCAGAGGGTACGAGCAGTACTTC	CATSRGYEQYF	few	TRBJ2-7	-	TRBV15
TGCGCCAGCAGCTTGGGACAGGGAAACCTCTACGAGCAGTACTTC	CASSLGQGNLYEQYF	-	TRBJ2-7	TRBD1	TRBV5-1
TGTGCCAGCTCACCACCAGGAATTAGCCAGTACTTC	CASSPPGISQYF	-	TRBJ2-5	-	TRBV18
TGTGCCAGCAGTCCCCCTTTCGGGGCTACTTCCTACGAGCAGTACTTC	CASSPPFGATSYEQYF	-	TRBJ2-7	-	TRBV28
TGTGCCAGCTCACCCAAAAGGACTAGCGAGCAGTACTTC	CASSPKRTSEQYF	-	TRBJ2-7	TRBD2	TRBV18
TGTGCCAGCAGCCAGAGGGCCCAGCAGAATCAGCCCCAGCATTTT	CASSQRAQQNQPQHF	-	TRBJ1-5	-	TRBV4-2
TGTGCCAGCAGCTTGGCCTTGTCAGTAGGGGTGCAGTTCTTC	CASSLALSVGVQFF	medium-sized	TRBJ2-1	-	TRBV5-4
TGCGCCAGCAGCTTGGTCTCTACAGGGGCATACCTTGGCTACACCTTC	CASSLVSTGAYLGYTF	once	TRBJ1-2	TRBD1	TRBV5-1